This T cell receptor beta chain was captured by sequencing in a study of cytomegalovirus exposure and HLA in healthy donors. Germline CDR1 reads SGHNT; CDR2 reads YYREEE (reference sequence). There are 13 residues in the CDR3. V was pared by 0 bases and J by 2 bases, with 4 bases between. 13 Jbeta primers and 60 Vbeta primers were used for the PCR. Data came from immunoSEQ multiplex PCR; TCRdb stores just in-frame clones and leaves some out. Of about 100,000 clones listed, 55% to 75% were seen once; the top ten hold more than 15%. The sequenced material came from PBMCs. V and J are TRBV5-4 and TRBJ2-3; D is unclear. This clonotype was obtained from a woman aged 18-30 years in good health and CMV-seropositive. The CDR3 here is CASSLAYTDTQYF. The DNA for the CDR3 is TGTGCCAGCAGCTTGGCCTACACAGATACGCAGTATTTT.